The rows below give T cell receptor beta chains drawn from one sample of a study of regulatory and conventional T cells in RAG deficiency. Sequencing was performed with immunoSEQ multiplex PCR; in TCRdb, only in-frame clones are kept and a portion is missing. The sample yields over 45,000 clones, just under 90% seen once. Separately, the same data were catalogued under a study of regulatory T cells.

Input material: CD4+ effector T cells sorted from blood. Receptors were obtained from a human donor in good health. The CDR3 runs from the conserved cysteine through the conserved F or W. The order of the fields is V gene, clone size, D gene, J gene, CDR3 protein, CDR3 DNA. A D gene is named only where the DNA matches it firmly. Size is omitted from some rows. Given values are once, few, many or a class for expanded clones.

v_gene: TRBV6-5
abundance: NA
d_gene: NA
j_gene: TRBJ1-2
CDR3aa: CASSSGGAYGYTF
CDR3nt: TGTGCCAGCAGCTCCGGGGGGGCATATGGCTACACCTTC

v_gene: TRBV6-5
abundance: NA
d_gene: NA
j_gene: TRBJ2-2
CDR3aa: CAISEGNTGELFF
CDR3nt: TGTGCCATCAGTGAGGGTAACACCGGGGAGCTGTTTTTT

v_gene: TRBV4-1
abundance: NA
d_gene: TRBD1
j_gene: TRBJ2-1
CDR3aa: CASSQGTGVYNEQFF
CDR3nt: TGCGCCAGCAGCCAAGGGACAGGAGTCTACAATGAGCAGTTCTTC

v_gene: TRBV7-8
abundance: NA
d_gene: NA
j_gene: TRBJ2-7
CDR3aa: CASSLGAGRMNEQYF
CDR3nt: TGTGCCAGCAGCTTAGGGGCAGGGCGAATGAACGAGCAGTACTTC

v_gene: TRBV6-6
abundance: NA
d_gene: NA
j_gene: TRBJ2-7
CDR3aa: CASRVVSSATYEQYF
CDR3nt: TGTGCCAGCAGAGTAGTTTCTAGCGCTACCTACGAGCAGTACTTC

v_gene: TRBV6-6
abundance: NA
d_gene: NA
j_gene: TRBJ2-7
CDR3aa: CASSSRDGSYEQYF
CDR3nt: TGTGCCAGCAGTTCCCGGGACGGTTCCTACGAGCAGTACTTC

v_gene: TRBV28
abundance: NA
d_gene: NA
j_gene: TRBJ2-4
CDR3aa: CASSLYVDSLRAKNIQYF
CDR3nt: TGTGCCAGCAGTTTGTATGTCGACTCTCTCAGGGCCAAAAACATTCAGTACTTC

v_gene: TRBV15
abundance: NA
d_gene: NA
j_gene: TRBJ2-7
CDR3aa: CATSRDPSFSIYEQYF
CDR3nt: TGTGCCACCAGCAGAGACCCCAGTTTCTCAATCTACGAGCAGTACTTC

v_gene: TRBV11-1
abundance: NA
d_gene: NA
j_gene: TRBJ2-7
CDR3aa: CASSSPSTGSYEQYF
CDR3nt: TGTGCCAGCAGCTCCCCTTCGACGGGCTCCTACGAGCAGTACTTC

v_gene: TRBV9
abundance: NA
d_gene: TRBD2
j_gene: TRBJ2-7
CDR3aa: CASSVGLAASYEQYF
CDR3nt: TGTGCCAGCAGCGTGGGACTAGCGGCATCCTACGAGCAGTACTTC

v_gene: TRBV7-3
abundance: NA
d_gene: NA
j_gene: TRBJ1-2
CDR3aa: CASSQTGLDARYTF
CDR3nt: TGTGCCAGCAGTCAAACAGGGTTAGATGCTCGCTACACCTTC

v_gene: TRBV6-5
abundance: few
d_gene: NA
j_gene: TRBJ2-2
CDR3aa: CASSRSVGELFF
CDR3nt: TGTGCCAGCAGTCGCTCCGTTGGGGAGCTGTTTTTT

v_gene: TRBV11-2
abundance: NA
d_gene: NA
j_gene: TRBJ2-7
CDR3aa: CASSHVYEQYF
CDR3nt: TGTGCCAGCAGCCACGTCTACGAGCAGTACTTC

v_gene: TRBV28
abundance: NA
d_gene: TRBD2
j_gene: TRBJ2-1
CDR3aa: CASSLEYGGGPRNEQFF
CDR3nt: TGTGCCAGCAGTTTGGAGTATGGCGGGGGACCCCGGAATGAGCAGTTCTTC

v_gene: TRBV7-6
abundance: NA
d_gene: NA
j_gene: TRBJ2-2
CDR3aa: CASSVQGGTGELFF
CDR3nt: TGTGCCAGCAGCGTACAGGGTGGGACCGGGGAGCTGTTTTTT

v_gene: TRBV28
abundance: NA
d_gene: NA
j_gene: TRBJ1-1
CDR3aa: CASSLPGALNTEAFF
CDR3nt: TGTGCCAGCAGTCTCCCGGGAGCCTTGAACACTGAAGCTTTCTTT

v_gene: TRBV7-9
abundance: NA
d_gene: TRBD1
j_gene: TRBJ1-5
CDR3aa: CASSRTGDQPQHF
CDR3nt: TGTGCCAGCAGCCGGACAGGGGATCAGCCCCAGCATTTT

v_gene: TRBV6-1
abundance: NA
d_gene: NA
j_gene: TRBJ1-2
CDR3aa: CASSEAVGGQDYGYTF
CDR3nt: TGTGCCAGCAGTGAAGCGGTCGGGGGGCAGGATTATGGCTACACCTTC

v_gene: TRBV15
abundance: NA
d_gene: NA
j_gene: TRBJ1-2
CDR3aa: CATSLGGPGGGGYTF
CDR3nt: TGTGCCACCAGCCTCGGTGGGCCTGGGGGTGGGGGCTACACCTTC

v_gene: TRBV29-1
abundance: NA
d_gene: NA
j_gene: TRBJ2-6
CDR3aa: CSVEGRTASGANVLTF
CDR3nt: TGCAGCGTTGAAGGGAGGACGGCCTCTGGGGCCAACGTCCTGACTTTC